The present TCR beta chain was sequenced within a study of T cell repertoires in cytomegalovirus infection. Study-level background: Both CMV infection and a matching HLA type were indicated by public TCR beta signatures.

Germline V CDR1 and CDR2: MNHNS, SASEGT. The CDR3 sequence is 14 residues long. Losses at the gene ends were 7 bases for V and 9 bases for J; bases not matched to a gene: 7. TCRdb re-called the reads through MiXCR, storing one row per CDR3 protein. The sample consists of 300,000 or so distinct CDR3 sequences, roughly 23% of them appearing once. Sequences were obtained from PBMCs. This rearrangement joins TRBV6-1 to TRBJ1-6, with 9 nucleotides matching TRBD1. The TCR comes from a human donor in good health (CMV status not recorded). Some clones in this sample may be carry-over from other donors' samples. Here the CDR3 DNA reads TGTGCCAGCAAGCAAACAGGGGGCTCTTCACCCCTCCACTTT. Amino acid sequence: CASKQTGGSSPLHF.